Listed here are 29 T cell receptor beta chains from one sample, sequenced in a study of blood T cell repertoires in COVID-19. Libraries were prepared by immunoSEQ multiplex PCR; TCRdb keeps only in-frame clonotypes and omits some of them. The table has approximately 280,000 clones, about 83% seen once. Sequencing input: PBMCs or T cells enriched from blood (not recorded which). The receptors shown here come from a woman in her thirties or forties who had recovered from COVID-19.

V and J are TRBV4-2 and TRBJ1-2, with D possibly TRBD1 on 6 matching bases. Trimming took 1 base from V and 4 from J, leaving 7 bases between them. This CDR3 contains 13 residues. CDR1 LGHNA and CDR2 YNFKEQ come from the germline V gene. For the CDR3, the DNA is TGTGCCAGCAGCCAAGTGGACAGCTATGGCTACACCTTC. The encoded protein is CASSQVDSYGYTF.

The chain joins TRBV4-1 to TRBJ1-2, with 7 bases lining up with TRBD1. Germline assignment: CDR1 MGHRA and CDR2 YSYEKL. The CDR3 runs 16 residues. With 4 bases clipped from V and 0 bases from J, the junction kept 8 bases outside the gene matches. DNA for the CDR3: TGCGCCAGCAGCCTTACAGGGGAGTTAGCTAACTATGGCTACACCTTC. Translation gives CASSLTGELANYGYTF.

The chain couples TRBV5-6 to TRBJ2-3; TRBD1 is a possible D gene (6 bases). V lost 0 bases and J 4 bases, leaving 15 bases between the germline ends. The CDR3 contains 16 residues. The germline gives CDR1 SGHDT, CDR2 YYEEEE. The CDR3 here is CASSLARQGRPDTQYF. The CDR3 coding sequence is TGTGCCAGCAGCTTGGCCCGGCAGGGGAGACCAGATACGCAGTATTTT.

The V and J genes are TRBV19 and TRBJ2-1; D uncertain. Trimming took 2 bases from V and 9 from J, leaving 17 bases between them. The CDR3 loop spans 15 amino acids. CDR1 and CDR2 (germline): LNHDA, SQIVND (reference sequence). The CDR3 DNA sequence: TGTGCCAGTAGTATAATATGGAACAACCGCGGTGAGCAGTTCTTC. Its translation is CASSIIWNNRGEQFF.

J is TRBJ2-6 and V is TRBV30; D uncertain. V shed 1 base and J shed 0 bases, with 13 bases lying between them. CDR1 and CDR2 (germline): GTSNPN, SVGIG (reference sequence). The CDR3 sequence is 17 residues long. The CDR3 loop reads CAWSESLLRSGANVLTF. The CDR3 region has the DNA TGTGCCTGGAGTGAATCTTTACTACGCTCTGGGGCCAACGTCCTGACTTTC.

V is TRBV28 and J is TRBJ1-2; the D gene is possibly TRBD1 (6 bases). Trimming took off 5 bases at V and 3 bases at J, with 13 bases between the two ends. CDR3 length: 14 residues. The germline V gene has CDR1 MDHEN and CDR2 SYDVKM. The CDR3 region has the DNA TGTGCCAGCAGTCCGGACAGCGACTACTATGGCTACACCTTC. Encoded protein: CASSPDSDYYGYTF.

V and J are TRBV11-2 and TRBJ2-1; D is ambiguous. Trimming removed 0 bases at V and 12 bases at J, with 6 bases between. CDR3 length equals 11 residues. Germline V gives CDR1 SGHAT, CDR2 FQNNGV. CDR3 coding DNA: TGTGCCAGCAGCTTAGAGTTCGGGCAGTTCTTC. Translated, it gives CASSLEFGQFF.

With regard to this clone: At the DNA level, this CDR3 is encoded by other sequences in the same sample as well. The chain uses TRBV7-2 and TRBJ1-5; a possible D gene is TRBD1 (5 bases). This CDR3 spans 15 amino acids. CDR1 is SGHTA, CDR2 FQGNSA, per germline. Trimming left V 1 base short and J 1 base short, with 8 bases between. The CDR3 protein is CASSLVAGSNQPQHF. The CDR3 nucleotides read TGTGCCAGCAGCTTAGTGGCAGGGAGCAATCAGCCCCAGCATTTT.

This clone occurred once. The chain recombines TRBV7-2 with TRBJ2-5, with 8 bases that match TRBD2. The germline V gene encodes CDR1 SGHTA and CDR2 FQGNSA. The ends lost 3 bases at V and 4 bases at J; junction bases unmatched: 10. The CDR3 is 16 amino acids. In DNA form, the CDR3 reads TGTGCCAGCAGCTTCGGGAGGAGCGGGAGCCCAGAGACCCAGTACTTC. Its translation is CASSFGRSGSPETQYF.

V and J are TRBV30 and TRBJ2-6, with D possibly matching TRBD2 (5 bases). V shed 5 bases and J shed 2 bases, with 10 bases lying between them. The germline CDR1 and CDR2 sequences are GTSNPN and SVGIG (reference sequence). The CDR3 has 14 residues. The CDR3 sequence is CAWFEGAGANVLTF. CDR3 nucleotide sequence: TGTGCCTGGTTTGAGGGAGCTGGGGCCAACGTCCTGACTTTC.

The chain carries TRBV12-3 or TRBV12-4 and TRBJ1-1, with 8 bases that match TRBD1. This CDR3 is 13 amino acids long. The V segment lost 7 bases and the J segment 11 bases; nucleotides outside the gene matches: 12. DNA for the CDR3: TGTGCCAGCAACCCAAGTCAGGGGGCGCAGGCTTTCTTT. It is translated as CASNPSQGAQAFF.

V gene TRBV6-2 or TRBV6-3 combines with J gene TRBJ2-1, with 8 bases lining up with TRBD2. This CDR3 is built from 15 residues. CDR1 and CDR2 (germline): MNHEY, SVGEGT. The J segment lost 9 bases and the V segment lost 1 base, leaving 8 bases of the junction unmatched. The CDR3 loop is CASSYWGLESGEQFF. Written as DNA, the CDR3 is TGTGCCAGCAGTTACTGGGGACTAGAATCGGGTGAGCAGTTCTTC.

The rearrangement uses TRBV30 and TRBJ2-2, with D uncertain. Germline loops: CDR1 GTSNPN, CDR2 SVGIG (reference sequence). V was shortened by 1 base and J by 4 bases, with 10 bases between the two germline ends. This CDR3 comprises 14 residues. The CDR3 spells CAWSALLATGELFF. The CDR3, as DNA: TGTGCCTGGAGTGCCCTCTTAGCCACCGGGGAGCTGTTTTTT.

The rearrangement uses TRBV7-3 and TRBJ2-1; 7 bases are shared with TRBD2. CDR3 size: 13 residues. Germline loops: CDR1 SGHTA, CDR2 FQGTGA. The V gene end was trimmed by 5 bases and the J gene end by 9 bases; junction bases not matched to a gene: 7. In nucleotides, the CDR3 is TGTGCCAGCAGCACGCGACTAGCTGGTGAGCAGTTCTTC. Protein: CASSTRLAGEQFF.

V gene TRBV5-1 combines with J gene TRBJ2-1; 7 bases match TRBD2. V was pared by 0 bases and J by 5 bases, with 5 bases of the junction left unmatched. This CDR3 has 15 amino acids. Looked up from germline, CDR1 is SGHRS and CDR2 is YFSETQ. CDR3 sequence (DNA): TGCGCCAGCAGCTTGGGAGCTAGCGGACACAATGAGCAGTTCTTC. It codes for CASSLGASGHNEQFF.

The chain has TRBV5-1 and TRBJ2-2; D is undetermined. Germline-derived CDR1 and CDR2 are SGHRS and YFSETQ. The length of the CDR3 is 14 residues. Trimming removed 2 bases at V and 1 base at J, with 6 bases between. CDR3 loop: CASSFRGNTGELFF. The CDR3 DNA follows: TGCGCCAGCAGCTTCCGCGGGAACACCGGGGAGCTGTTTTTT.

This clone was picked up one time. As DNA, the CDR3 is TGTGCCAGCAGTTCCCCCCTAGCGGGAGCGATAAGCTCCTACAATGAGCAGTTCTTC. It translates to CASSSPLAGAISSYNEQFF. The V gene is TRBV28, the J gene TRBJ2-1; 10 nucleotides line up with TRBD2. V was clipped by 4 bases and J by 0 bases; unmatched bases: 12. The CDR3 spans 19 residues. The germline V gene has CDR1 MDHEN and CDR2 SYDVKM.

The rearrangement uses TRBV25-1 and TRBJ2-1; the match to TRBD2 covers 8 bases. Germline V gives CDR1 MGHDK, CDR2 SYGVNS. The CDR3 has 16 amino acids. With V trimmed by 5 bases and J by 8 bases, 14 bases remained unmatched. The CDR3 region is CASSKHGTSIVDEQFF. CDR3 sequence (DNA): TGTGCCAGCAGTAAGCACGGGACTAGTATTGTCGATGAGCAGTTCTTC.

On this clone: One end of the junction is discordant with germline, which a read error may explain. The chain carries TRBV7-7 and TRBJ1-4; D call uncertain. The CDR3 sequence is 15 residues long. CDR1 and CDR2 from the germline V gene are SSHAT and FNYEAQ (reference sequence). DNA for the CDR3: TGTGCTAGCAGCCTGGGCCAAGCAACTAATGAAAAACTGTTTTTT. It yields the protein CASSLGQATNEKLFF. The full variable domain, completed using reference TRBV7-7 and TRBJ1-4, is GAGVSQSPRYKVTKRGQDVTLRCDPISSHATLYWYQQALGQGPEFLTYFNYEAQPDKSGLPSDRFSAERPEGSISTLTIQRTEQRDSAMYRCASSLGQATNEKLFFGSGTQLSVL.

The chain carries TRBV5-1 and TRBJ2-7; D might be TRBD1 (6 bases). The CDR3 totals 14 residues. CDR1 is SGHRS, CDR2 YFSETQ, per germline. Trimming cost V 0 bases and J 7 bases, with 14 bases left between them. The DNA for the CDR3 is TGCGCCAGCAGCTTGGGGGACAATATTGAGGAGCAGTACTTC. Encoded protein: CASSLGDNIEEQYF.

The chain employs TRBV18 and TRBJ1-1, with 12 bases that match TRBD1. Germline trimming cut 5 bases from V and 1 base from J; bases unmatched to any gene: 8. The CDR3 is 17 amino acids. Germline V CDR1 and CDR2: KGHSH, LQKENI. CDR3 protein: CASSTGDRGLGNTEAFF. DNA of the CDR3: TGTGCCAGCTCAACGGGGGACAGGGGGCTGGGGAACACTGAAGCTTTCTTT.

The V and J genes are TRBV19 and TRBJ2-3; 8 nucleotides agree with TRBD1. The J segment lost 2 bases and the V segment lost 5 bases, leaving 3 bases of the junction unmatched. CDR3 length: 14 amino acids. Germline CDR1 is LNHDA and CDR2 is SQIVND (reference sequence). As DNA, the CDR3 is TGTGCCAGTAGTGCGGACAGGGACACAGATACGCAGTATTTT. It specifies CASSADRDTDTQYF.

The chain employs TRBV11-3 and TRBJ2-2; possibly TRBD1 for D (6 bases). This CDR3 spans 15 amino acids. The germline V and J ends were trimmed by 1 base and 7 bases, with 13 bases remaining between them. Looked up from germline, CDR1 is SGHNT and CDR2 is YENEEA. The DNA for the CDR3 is TGTGCCAGCAGCTTAGTTACGGACAGCCGCGGGGAGCTGTTTTTT. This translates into CASSLVTDSRGELFF.

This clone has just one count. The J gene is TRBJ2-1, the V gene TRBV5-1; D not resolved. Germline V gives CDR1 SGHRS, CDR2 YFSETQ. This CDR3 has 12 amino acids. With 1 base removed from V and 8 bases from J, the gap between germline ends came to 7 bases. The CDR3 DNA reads TGCGCCAGCAGCTTGATGGCTCATGAGCAGTTCTTC. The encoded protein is CASSLMAHEQFF.

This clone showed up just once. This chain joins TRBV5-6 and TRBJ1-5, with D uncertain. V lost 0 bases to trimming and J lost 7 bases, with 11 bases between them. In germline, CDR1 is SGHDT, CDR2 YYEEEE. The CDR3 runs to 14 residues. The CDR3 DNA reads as TGTGCCAGCAGCTTGGCCCCGGCAGGCCAGCCCCAGCATTTT. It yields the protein CASSLAPAGQPQHF.

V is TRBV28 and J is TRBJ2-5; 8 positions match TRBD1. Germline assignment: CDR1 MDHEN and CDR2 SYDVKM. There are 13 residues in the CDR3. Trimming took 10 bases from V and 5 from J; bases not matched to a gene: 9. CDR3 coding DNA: TGTGCCACCCTACGACAGGGGTTTGAGACCCAGTACTTC. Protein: CATLRQGFETQYF.

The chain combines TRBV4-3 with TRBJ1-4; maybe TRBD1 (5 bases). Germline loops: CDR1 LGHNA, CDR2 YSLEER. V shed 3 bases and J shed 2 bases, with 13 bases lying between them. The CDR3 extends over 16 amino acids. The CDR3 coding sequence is TGCGCCAGCAGCCAGGGCAGGGCCGGGACTAATGAAAAACTGTTTTTT. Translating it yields CASSQGRAGTNEKLFF.

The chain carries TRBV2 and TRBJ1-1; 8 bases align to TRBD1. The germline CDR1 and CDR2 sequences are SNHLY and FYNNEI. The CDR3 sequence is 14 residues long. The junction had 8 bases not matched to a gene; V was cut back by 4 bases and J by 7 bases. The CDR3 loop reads CASSGRQGANEAFF. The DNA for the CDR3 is TGTGCCAGCAGTGGCCGTCAGGGGGCCAATGAAGCTTTCTTT.

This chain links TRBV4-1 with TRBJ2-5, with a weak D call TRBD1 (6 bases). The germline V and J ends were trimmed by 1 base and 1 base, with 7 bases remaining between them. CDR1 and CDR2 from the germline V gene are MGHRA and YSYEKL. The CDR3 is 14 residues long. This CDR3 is CASSQATGQETQYF. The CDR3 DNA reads TGCGCCAGCAGCCAAGCGACAGGCCAAGAGACCCAGTACTTC.